These 10 T cell receptor beta chains came from one sample sequenced in a study of cytomegalovirus exposure and HLA in healthy donors. The study ran its PCR with 60 Vbeta and 13 Jbeta primers. The method was immunoSEQ multiplex PCR; TCRdb's version includes in-frame clones alone and lacks a portion of them. The sample shows nearly 200,000 clones, over 60% of them seen only once. The sequenced sample was PBMCs. The receptors stem from a woman in her thirties in good health and CMV-seropositive.

J is TRBJ2-3 and V is TRBV4-1; tentative D call: TRBD2 (6 bases). Trimming removed 3 bases at V and 0 bases at J, with 10 bases between. CDR1 MGHRA and CDR2 YSYEKL come from the germline V gene. This CDR3 spans 15 amino acids. CDR3 DNA: TGCGCCAGCAGCCATCCCGGGACTAGCACAGATACGCAGTATTTT. Amino acids: CASSHPGTSTDTQYF.

The V and J genes are TRBV4-1 and TRBJ2-1; the D gene is possibly TRBD1 (6 bases). CDR1 is MGHRA and CDR2 is YSYEKL in the germline V gene. CDR3 length: 17 amino acids. The V gene lost 4 bases and the J gene lost 7 bases, with 23 bases spanning the gap. Written as DNA, the CDR3 is TGCGCCAGCAGCCTCGCAAGCTTTAGGGGGACCCTTAATGAGCAGTTCTTC. Its translation: CASSLASFRGTLNEQFF.

This chain uses TRBV7-9 with TRBJ1-3; maybe TRBD1 (6 bases). The CDR3 totals 16 residues. V lost 1 base and J 1 base, leaving 11 bases between the germline ends. Germline V CDR1 and CDR2: SEHNR, FQNEAQ (reference sequence). The CDR3 DNA reads TGTGCCAGCAGCTTAGGACAGGCGGTTTCTGGAAACACCATATATTTT. Translation: CASSLGQAVSGNTIYF.

V is TRBV30 and J is TRBJ2-1; D is unresolved. V lost 0 bases, J lost 10 bases, and 7 bases lay in between. Germline lookup yields CDR1 GTSNPN and CDR2 SVGIG (reference sequence). The CDR3 contains 11 residues. The CDR3 DNA follows: TGTGCCTGGAGTGTTGGGCCAGAGCAGTTCTTC. Protein product: CAWSVGPEQFF.

V usage is TRBV7-2 and J usage is TRBJ1-1; D is unclear. V was trimmed by 5 bases and J by 8 bases, leaving 9 bases between them. Germline loops: CDR1 SGHTA, CDR2 FQGNSA. The CDR3 extends over 11 amino acids. For the CDR3, the DNA is TGTGCCAGCAGCCCCCGGGTCGAAGCTTTCTTT. As protein: CASSPRVEAFF. Using reference TRBV7-2 and TRBJ1-1 for the parts outside the CDR3, the full variable domain is GAGVSQSPSNKVTEKGKDVELRCDPISGHTALYWYRQSLGQGLEFLIYFQGNSAPDKSGLPSDRFSAERTGGSVSTLTIQRTQQEDSAVYLCASSPRVEAFFGQGTRLTVV.

The rearrangement links TRBV5-1 to TRBJ1-1; weak D call: TRBD1 (5 bases). In germline, CDR1 is SGHRS, CDR2 YFSETQ. The CDR3 spans 13 residues. V dropped 2 bases and J dropped 5 bases, with 10 bases sitting between them. CDR3 nucleotides: TGCGCCAGCAGCTTCGGGGGAGGGACTGAAGCTTTCTTT. Protein: CASSFGGGTEAFF.

This chain links TRBV4-2 with TRBJ2-1; weak D call: TRBD2 (5 bases). This CDR3 comprises 17 residues. CDR1 is LGHNA, CDR2 YNFKEQ, per germline. The V end lost 1 base, the J end lost 2 bases, and 15 bases lay between the germline ends. This CDR3 is CASSQVQESGTYNEQFF. CDR3 sequence (DNA): TGTGCCAGCAGCCAAGTCCAGGAAAGCGGAACCTACAATGAGCAGTTCTTC.

There are a few counts of this clone. The chain joins TRBV30 to TRBJ1-3; 7 bases agree with TRBD1. The germline V gene has CDR1 GTSNPN and CDR2 SVGIG (reference sequence). J lost 0 bases, V lost 0 bases, and 2 bases had no gene match. This CDR3 has 15 residues. CDR3 residues: CAWSVQGNSGNTIYF. In DNA, the CDR3 is TGTGCCTGGAGTGTACAGGGGAACTCTGGAAACACCATATATTTT. Drawing the rest from reference TRBV30 and TRBJ1-3, the complete variable domain is SQTIHQWPATLVQPVGSPLSLECTVEGTSNPNLYWYRQAAGRGLQLLFYSVGIGQISSEVPQNLSASRPQDRQFILSSKKLLLSDSGFYLCAWSVQGNSGNTIYFGEGSWLTVV.

This chain joins TRBV15 and TRBJ2-4, with TRBD2 identical over 8 bases. Germline V gives CDR1 LNHNV, CDR2 YYDKDF (reference sequence). The CDR3 sequence is 16 residues long. Losses at the gene ends were 2 bases for V and 5 bases for J; bases not matched to a gene: 8. DNA of the CDR3: TGTGCCACCAGCAGAAATGTCGGGGGGGCCCAAAACATTCAGTACTTC. It translates to CATSRNVGGAQNIQYF.

V gene TRBV19 combines with J gene TRBJ1-5; 7 positions match TRBD1. CDR1 and CDR2 from the germline V gene are LNHDA and SQIVND (reference sequence). CDR3 length: 14 amino acids. Trimming removed 5 bases from V and 3 bases from J; junction bases left unmatched: 4. The CDR3: CASSPTGVNQPQHF. Written as DNA, the CDR3 is TGTGCCAGTAGTCCAACAGGGGTCAATCAGCCCCAGCATTTT.